Each of the 24 T cell receptor beta chains below was sequenced from the same sample in a study of beta chain features in type 1 diabetes. The isolated RNA, all of it, was reverse transcribed, so expressed TCRB transcripts were what got sequenced. This table comes from immunoSEQ multiplex PCR, and its TCRdb copy is limited to in-frame clones, with some not included. Of around 430,000 clones detected, about 30% appear once; the ten largest clones hold 0.05% to 0.065%. Source material: naive CD4+ T cells from blood. The receptor source for this set is a man between 18 and 35 years old in good health.

This clone has just a few counts. J is TRBJ2-7 and V is TRBV7-9; either TRBD1 or TRBD2 may fit D (5 bases each). CDR3 length: 16 amino acids. CDR1 and CDR2 (germline): SEHNR, FQNEAQ (reference sequence). Trimming removed 1 base from V and 2 bases from J, with 15 bases in between. CDR3 coding DNA: TGTGCCAGCAGCTTAGTACCGAGGGACGGAACCTACGAGCAGTACTTC. Its translation is CASSLVPRDGTYEQYF.

Only a few counts were recorded for this clone. The chain couples TRBV10-3 to TRBJ2-1; 10 bases are shared with TRBD2. The CDR3 loop spans 16 amino acids. The germline V gene has CDR1 ENHRY and CDR2 SYGVKD. After removal of 0 bases from V and 7 bases from J, the junction contained 6 bases not matched to a gene. DNA of the CDR3: TGTGCCATCAGTGAGTCGGTTCTAGCGGGAGTAAATGAGCAGTTCTTC. The encoded protein is CAISESVLAGVNEQFF.

This clone was found a few times. V usage is TRBV30 and J usage is TRBJ2-2; D may be TRBD2 (6 bases). This CDR3 is built from 14 residues. CDR1 is GTSNPN and CDR2 is SVGIG in the germline V gene (reference sequence). V gave up 2 bases and J gave up 5 bases, with 12 bases separating them. CDR3 region: CAWSLGTHTGELFF. CDR3 nucleotide sequence: TGTGCCTGGAGTCTCGGGACTCATACCGGGGAGCTGTTTTTT.

The chain carries TRBV30 and TRBJ1-2; TRBD1 might be the D (6 bases). The germline V gene has CDR1 GTSNPN and CDR2 SVGIG (reference sequence). The CDR3 contains 14 residues. V was trimmed by 3 bases and J by 4 bases, leaving 15 bases between them. The CDR3 protein is CAWRTPGVGYGYTF. The CDR3 DNA reads TGTGCCTGGAGGACTCCAGGGGTTGGCTATGGCTACACCTTC.

This clone came up a few times. The chain couples TRBV18 to TRBJ1-1; D might be TRBD1 (5 bases). CDR3 length: 15 residues. CDR1 and CDR2 from the germline V gene are KGHSH and LQKENI. Deletions cut 3 bases from V and 0 bases from J, with 11 bases between. The CDR3 loop reads CASSPNGAVNTEAFF. CDR3 sequence (DNA): TGTGCCAGCTCACCGAACGGGGCGGTGAACACTGAAGCTTTCTTT.

The chain joins TRBV29-1 to TRBJ1-2; D may be TRBD1 (6 bases). CDR3 length equals 13 residues. The V and J ends lost 0 bases and 8 bases respectively, with 13 bases between them. Per the germline V gene, CDR1 is SQVTM and CDR2 is ANQGSEA. This CDR3 is CSVEEGEGGGYTF. DNA of the CDR3: TGCAGCGTTGAAGAGGGTGAGGGGGGCGGCTACACCTTC.

This clone was observed a handful of times. The J gene is TRBJ2-7, the V gene TRBV27; 13 bases are shared with TRBD2. CDR3 length: 14 amino acids. Unmatched junction bases numbered 4, after V lost 5 bases and J lost 6 bases. Germline values: CDR1 MNHEY, CDR2 SMNVEV (reference sequence). CDR3 in DNA: TGTGCCAGCAGTAAACGACTAGCGGGAGGCGAGCAGTACTTC. Protein: CASSKRLAGGEQYF.

This chain connects TRBV2 to TRBJ2-7; 8 bases match TRBD1. The V segment lost 5 bases and the J segment 0 bases; nucleotides outside the gene matches: 9. The CDR3 spans 16 residues. Germline CDR1 is SNHLY and CDR2 is FYNNEI. CDR3 loop: CASSSNRDRLSYEQYF. The CDR3 nucleotides read TGTGCCAGCAGTTCCAACCGGGACAGGCTCTCCTACGAGCAGTACTTC.

This clone was seen a handful of times. V gene TRBV7-2 combines with J gene TRBJ2-1; D is undetermined. The V end was cut by 6 bases, the J end by 0 bases, with 6 bases between. The CDR3 runs to 13 residues. The germline V gene encodes CDR1 SGHTA and CDR2 FQGNSA. The CDR3 spells CASRGISYNEQFF. The CDR3 nucleotides are TGTGCCAGCAGAGGGATCTCCTACAATGAGCAGTTCTTC.

In its sample, this clone was seen a few times. The chain recombines TRBV14 with TRBJ2-1; 9 bases are a match to TRBD2. Germline CDR1 is SGHDN and CDR2 is FVKESK. The CDR3 sequence is 18 residues long. Trimming cost V 1 base and J 6 bases; bases outside gene matches: 13. CDR3 protein: CASSQGSLAGVRGNEQFF. The CDR3 DNA follows: TGTGCCAGCAGCCAAGGGAGTTTAGCGGGAGTTCGGGGCAATGAGCAGTTCTTC.

Only a few counts were recorded for this clone. V is TRBV11-2 and J is TRBJ2-7; TRBD2 matches at 9 bases. CDR1 SGHAT and CDR2 FQNNGV come from the germline V gene. J lost 7 bases, V lost 1 base, and 8 bases had no gene match. The CDR3 loop spans 15 amino acids. As DNA, the CDR3 is TGTGCCAGCAGCTTAGCCGCAGCGGGAGGCTATGAGCAGTACTTC. This encodes CASSLAAAGGYEQYF.

The J gene is TRBJ2-3, the V gene TRBV30; D is possibly TRBD2 (6 bases). Deletions cut 1 base from V and 4 bases from J, with 12 bases between. This CDR3 region has 14 residues. The V gene's germline CDR1 is GTSNPN and CDR2 SVGIG (reference sequence). CDR3 DNA sequence: TGTGCCTGGAGTGCAACTAGCACGGCAGATACGCAGTATTTT. Translated, it gives CAWSATSTADTQYF.

The chain carries TRBV7-9 and TRBJ2-1; 10 nucleotides match TRBD2. V gave up 4 bases and J gave up 8 bases; unmatched junction bases: 5. CDR3 size: 14 residues. Germline V gives CDR1 SEHNR, CDR2 FQNEAQ (reference sequence). CDR3 DNA sequence: TGTGCCAGCAGCTCCCAGCGGGAGGGCGATGAGCAGTTCTTC. This encodes CASSSQREGDEQFF.

The chain has TRBV29-1 and TRBJ2-5; tentatively, D is TRBD1 (5 bases). Looked up from germline, CDR1 is SQVTM and CDR2 is ANQGSEA. CDR3 length equals 12 residues. V shed 4 bases and J shed 1 base, with 7 bases lying between them. As DNA, the CDR3 is TGCAGCGTTGTCAGGGCCCAAGAGACCCAGTACTTC. Protein sequence: CSVVRAQETQYF.

This sequence joins TRBV6-5 and TRBJ2-1; 7 bases agree with TRBD2. Losses at the gene ends were 5 bases for V and 6 bases for J; bases not matched to a gene: 7. Per the germline V gene, CDR1 is MNHEY and CDR2 is SVGAGI. The CDR3 extends over 14 amino acids. Written as DNA, the CDR3 is TGTGCCAGCAGTCGCTTAGCGGGCTTCAATGAGCAGTTCTTC. Translated, it gives CASSRLAGFNEQFF.

This chain links TRBV18 with TRBJ2-7, with 10 positions matching TRBD2. The germline CDR1 and CDR2 sequences are KGHSH and LQKENI. The CDR3 is 16 residues long. V dropped 2 bases and J dropped 3; count of bases not matched to a gene: 7. Written as DNA, the CDR3 is TGTGCCAGCTCACCAAGGGGACTAGCGAGACTCTACGAGCAGTACTTC. Translation gives CASSPRGLARLYEQYF.

This clone has just a few counts. This same CDR3 is encoded by further DNA sequences in the sample. This chain connects TRBV29-1 to TRBJ2-3; 8 bases agree with TRBD1. J was trimmed by 1 base and V by 6 bases; bases with no gene match: 0. This CDR3 has 12 residues. From germline, CDR1 is SQVTM and CDR2 ANQGSEA. Written as DNA, the CDR3 is TGCAGCGTGGGACAGGGCACAGATACGCAGTATTTT. This encodes CSVGQGTDTQYF.

This clone was counted only a few times. The V call is TRBV29-1, the J call TRBJ1-2; no firm D call. V was cut by 6 bases and J by 9 bases, with 14 bases left in between. The CDR3 consists of 11 residues. CDR1 is SQVTM and CDR2 is ANQGSEA in the germline V gene. CDR3 in DNA: TGCAGCGTGACAATACAGTCTAGCTACACCTTC. Its translation is CSVTIQSSYTF.

J is TRBJ2-2 and V is TRBV9; D unclear. This CDR3 contains 15 residues. CDR1 is SGDLS, CDR2 YYNGEE, per germline. V gave up 2 bases and J gave up 1 base, with 9 bases separating them. The CDR3 nucleotides read TGTGCCAGCAGCGTGAGTACGCAGAACACCGGGGAGCTGTTTTTT. As protein: CASSVSTQNTGELFF.

In its sample, this clone was seen a few times. V gene TRBV19 combines with J gene TRBJ2-4; 10 nucleotides align to TRBD2. Germline V CDR1 and CDR2: LNHDA, SQIVND (reference sequence). This CDR3 has 15 residues. The V gene end was trimmed by 2 bases and the J gene end by 6 bases; junction bases not matched to a gene: 4. The CDR3 bases are TGTGCCAGTAGTATAAAGGTAGCGGGAGGAAACATTCAGTACTTC. Translated: CASSIKVAGGNIQYF.

J is TRBJ2-5 and V is TRBV14; no clear D. The V end lost 0 bases, the J end lost 2 bases, and 10 bases lay between the germline ends. CDR3 length equals 15 residues. CDR1 SGHDN and CDR2 FVKESK come from the germline V gene. The DNA of the CDR3 is TGTGCCAGCAGCCAAGATCGGCGTATACAAGAGACCCAGTACTTC. Its protein product is CASSQDRRIQETQYF. Using reference TRBV14 and TRBJ2-5 for the parts outside the CDR3, the full variable domain is EAGVTQFPSHSVIEKGQTVTLRCDPISGHDNLYWYRRVMGKEIKFLLHFVKESKQDESGMPNNRFLAERTGGTYSTLKVQPAELEDSGVYFCASSQDRRIQETQYFGPGTRLLVL.

The rearrangement joins TRBV30 to TRBJ1-3, with TRBD1 as a possible D gene (5 bases). The germline V gene has CDR1 GTSNPN and CDR2 SVGIG (reference sequence). The CDR3 runs to 14 residues. Trimming removed 7 bases from V and 4 bases from J, with 17 bases in between. The CDR3 here is CASSPGRGGNTIYF. DNA of the CDR3: TGTGCCTCGTCCCCGGGACGGGGAGGAAACACCATATATTTT.

The chain recombines TRBV30 with TRBJ1-2, with a tentative D call TRBD1 (5 bases). The V gene lost 3 bases and the J gene lost 3 bases, with 14 bases spanning the gap. The CDR3 sequence is 14 residues long. In germline, CDR1 is GTSNPN, CDR2 SVGIG (reference sequence). DNA for the CDR3: TGTGCCTGGAGCCCAGGGAGGGTAGACTATGGCTACACCTTC. Translating it yields CAWSPGRVDYGYTF.

This clone was observed a few times. The chain links TRBV9 to TRBJ1-4; D remains ambiguous. CDR3 length: 13 residues. Trimming shortened V by 0 bases and J by 3 bases, and 3 bases separated the two germline ends. Germline V gene lookup returns CDR1 SGDLS and CDR2 YYNGEE. CDR3 region: CASSVGSNEKLFF. The DNA for the CDR3 is TGTGCCAGCAGCGTAGGGTCTAATGAAAAACTGTTTTTT. Looking up the rest from reference TRBV9 and TRBJ1-4 gives the full variable domain: DSGVTQTPKHLITATGQRVTLRCSPRSGDLSVYWYQQSLDQGLQFLIQYYNGEERAKGNILERFSAQQFPDLHSELNLSSLELGDSALYFCASSVGSNEKLFFGSGTQLSVL.